This T cell receptor (beta chain) was profiled in a study of T cells after posttransplantation cyclophosphamide. Within the sample, this clone is medium-sized. Busulfan-fludarabine conditioning, marrow transplant, and cyclophosphamide on days +3 and +4 were administered. The method was immunoSEQ multiplex PCR; TCRdb's version includes in-frame clones alone and lacks a portion of them. Singletons are absent from the sample, which has approximately 1,100 clones. This sample comprised PBMCs, obtained 84 days after allogeneic stem cell transplant with posttransplant cyclophosphamide. This clonotype was obtained from a male patient aged 25 to 39 who received an allogeneic stem cell transplant from a related donor, was CMV-positive, and had no GVHD. Some T cells may trace back to the graft donor.

Here the CDR3 DNA reads TGTGCCAGCAGCAGACCGGGACAGCCTAATGAAAAACTGTTTTTT. Encoded protein: CASSRPGQPNEKLFF. The chain couples TRBV28 to TRBJ1-4, with TRBD1 matching over 7 bases. Germline-derived CDR1 and CDR2 are MDHEN and SYDVKM. The CDR3 sequence is 15 residues long. Trimming at V came to 6 bases and at J to 3 bases, leaving 7 bases not matched to a gene.